The present T cell receptor (beta chain) was sequenced within a study of cytomegalovirus exposure and HLA in healthy donors. Germline CDR1 and CDR2: SGHAT and FQNNGV. The V segment lost 5 bases and the J segment 2 bases; nucleotides outside the gene matches: 9. The CDR3 totals 15 residues. The primer mix had 60 Vbeta and 13 Jbeta primers. The protocol was immunoSEQ multiplex PCR, while the TCRdb copy is restricted to in-frame clones and leaves out a portion. Here the sample spans 95,000 to 110,000 clones, over 9% being singletons. This sequence was found in a man in his forties or fifties in good health and CMV-seropositive. The chain couples TRBV11-2 to TRBJ2-7, with TRBD1 matching over 7 bases. The sample comprised PBMCs. CDR3 in DNA: TGTGCCAGCAGCGCCAACCCTCAGGGGGCCTACGAGCAGTACTTC. This codes for CASSANPQGAYEQYF.